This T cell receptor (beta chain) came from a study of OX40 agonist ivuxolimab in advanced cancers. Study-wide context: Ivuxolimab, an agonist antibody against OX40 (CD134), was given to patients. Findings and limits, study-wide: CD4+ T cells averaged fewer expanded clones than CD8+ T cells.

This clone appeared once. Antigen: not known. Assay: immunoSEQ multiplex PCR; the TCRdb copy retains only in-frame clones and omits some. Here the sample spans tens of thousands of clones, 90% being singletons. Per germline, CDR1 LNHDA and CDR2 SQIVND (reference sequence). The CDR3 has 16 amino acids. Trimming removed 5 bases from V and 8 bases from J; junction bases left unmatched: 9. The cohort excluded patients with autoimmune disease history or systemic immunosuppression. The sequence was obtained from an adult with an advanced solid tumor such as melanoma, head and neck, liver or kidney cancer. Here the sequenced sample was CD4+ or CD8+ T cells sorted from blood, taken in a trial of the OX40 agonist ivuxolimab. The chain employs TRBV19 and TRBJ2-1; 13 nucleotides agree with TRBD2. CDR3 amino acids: CASSVLTSGGAHEQFF. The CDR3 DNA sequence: TGTGCCAGTAGTGTGTTAACTAGCGGGGGGGCCCATGAGCAGTTCTTC.